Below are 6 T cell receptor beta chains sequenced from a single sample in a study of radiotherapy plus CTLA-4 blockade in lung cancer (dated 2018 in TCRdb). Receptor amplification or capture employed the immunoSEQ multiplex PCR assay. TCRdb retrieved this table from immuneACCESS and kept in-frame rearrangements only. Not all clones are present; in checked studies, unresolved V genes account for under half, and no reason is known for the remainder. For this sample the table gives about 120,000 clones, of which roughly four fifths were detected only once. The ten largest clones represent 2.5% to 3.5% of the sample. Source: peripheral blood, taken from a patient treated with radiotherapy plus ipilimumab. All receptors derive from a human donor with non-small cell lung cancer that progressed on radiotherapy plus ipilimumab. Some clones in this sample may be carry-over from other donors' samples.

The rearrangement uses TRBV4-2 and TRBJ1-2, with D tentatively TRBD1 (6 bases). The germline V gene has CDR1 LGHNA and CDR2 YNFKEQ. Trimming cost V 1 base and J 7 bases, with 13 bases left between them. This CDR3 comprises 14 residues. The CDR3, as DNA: TGTGCCAGCAGCCAAGTAGGGGGGCTTTTTGGCTACACCTTC. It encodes CASSQVGGLFGYTF.

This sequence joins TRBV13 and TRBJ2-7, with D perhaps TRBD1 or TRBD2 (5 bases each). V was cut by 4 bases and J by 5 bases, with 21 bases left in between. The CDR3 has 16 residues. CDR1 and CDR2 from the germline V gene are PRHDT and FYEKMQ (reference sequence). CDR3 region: CASSSAVWGKGNEQYF. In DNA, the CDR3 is TGTGCCAGCAGCTCCGCCGTTTGGGGGAAAGGGAACGAGCAGTACTTC.

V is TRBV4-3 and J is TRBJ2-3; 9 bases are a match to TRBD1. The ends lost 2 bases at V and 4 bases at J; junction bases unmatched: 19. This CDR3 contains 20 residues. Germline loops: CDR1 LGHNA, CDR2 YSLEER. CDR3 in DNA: TGCGCCAGCAGCCAACCACTGGGACAGGGAACTCCAAGCGAGGCAGATACGCAGTATTTT. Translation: CASSQPLGQGTPSEADTQYF.

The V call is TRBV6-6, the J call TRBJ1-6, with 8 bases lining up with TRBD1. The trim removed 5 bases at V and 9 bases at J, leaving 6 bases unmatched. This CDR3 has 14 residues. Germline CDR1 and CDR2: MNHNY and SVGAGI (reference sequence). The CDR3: CASSKDRESSPLHF. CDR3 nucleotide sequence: TGTGCCAGCAGTAAGGACAGGGAGAGTTCACCCCTCCACTTT.

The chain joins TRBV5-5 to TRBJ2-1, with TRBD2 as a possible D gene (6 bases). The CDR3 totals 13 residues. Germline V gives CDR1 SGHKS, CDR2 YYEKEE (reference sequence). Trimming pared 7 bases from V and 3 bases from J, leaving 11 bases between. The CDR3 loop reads CASFLALYNEQFF. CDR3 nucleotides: TGTGCCAGCTTCCTAGCGCTCTACAATGAGCAGTTCTTC.

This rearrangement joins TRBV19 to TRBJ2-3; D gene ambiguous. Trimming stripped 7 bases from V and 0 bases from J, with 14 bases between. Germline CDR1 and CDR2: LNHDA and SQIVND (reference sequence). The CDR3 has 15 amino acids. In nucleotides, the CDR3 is TGTGCCAGTAAAACGAGTGGGCGGAGCACAGATACGCAGTATTTT. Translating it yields CASKTSGRSTDTQYF.